This T cell receptor beta chain was captured by sequencing in a study of blood T cell repertoires in COVID-19. Whole-study context: The United States, Italy and Spain were the sources of the acute and convalescent COVID-19 samples. In each case, the material was cDNA or gDNA derived from T cells, B-cell-depleted T cells, or PBMCs.

Original processing methods: For nucleated cells, counts were estimated from reference gene primer amplification. Only in-frame clones appear in the TCRdb table, and some are missing; sequencing was by immunoSEQ multiplex PCR. V and J calls and clone size are as listed in that table; D and trimming were resolved from the DNA. The sample contains 70,000 to 80,000 clones, roughly three quarters of which appear only once. Trimming removed 1 base at V and 1 base at J, with 7 bases between. The CDR3 totals 15 residues. Per the germline V gene, CDR1 is MNHEY and CDR2 is SVGEGT. This receptor was taken from a human donor in a cohort sampled during active COVID-19. Material: peripheral blood. The rearrangement joins TRBV6-2 or TRBV6-3 to TRBJ1-4, with D unclear. The CDR3 DNA is TGTGCCAGCAGTTACTGGGCGGGAACTAATGAAAAACTGTTTTTT. Amino acids: CASSYWAGTNEKLFF.